This T cell receptor (beta chain) was found in a study of blood T cell repertoires in COVID-19. Measured with immunoSEQ multiplex PCR; TCRdb has only the in-frame clones, and not every one. The table shows 110,000 to 150,000 clones, with 80% occurring only once. Trimming cost V 12 bases and J 0 bases, with 8 bases left between them. CDR3 size: 13 residues. Germline V gene sequence: CDR1 KGHDR, CDR2 SFDVKD. Sequencing used peripheral blood. This TCR was recovered from a woman aged 45-65 years with acute or convalescent COVID-19. The chain links TRBV24-1 to TRBJ1-6; D unresolved. Here the CDR3 DNA reads TGTGCCGCGGCGTACTCCTATAATTCACCCCTCCACTTT. It yields the protein CAAAYSYNSPLHF.